These T cell receptor beta chains were read from a single sample in a study of control samples from healthy donors and cancer patients. The data were produced by immunoSEQ multiplex PCR, yet TCRdb's version contains in-frame clones alone and is incomplete. The sample records roughly 90,000 clones, more than 85% being singletons. Sequencing input: blood. All receptors come from a woman aged 25-40 years in good health. Both conserved end residues are part of each CDR3. The order of the fields is clone size, V gene, D gene, J gene, CDR3 DNA, CDR3 protein. The D gene is left open where the match is weak. Clone size, where shown, is once, few, many, or a class for clones that have expanded.

size: NA
V: TRBV5-1
D: TRBD2
J: TRBJ2-1
DNA: TGCGCCAGCAGCTTAGGACTAGCGGGAGGGGTAAATGAGCAGTTCTTC
CDR3: CASSLGLAGGVNEQFF

size: NA
V: TRBV5-1
D: TRBD1
J: TRBJ2-5
DNA: TGCGCCAGCAGCATCCCCCCGGGGACAGAAGAGACCCAGTACTTC
CDR3: CASSIPPGTEETQYF

size: NA
V: TRBV11-2
D: NA
J: TRBJ2-2
DNA: TGTGCCAGCAGCTTAGATGCCGGGGAGCTGTTTTTT
CDR3: CASSLDAGELFF

size: NA
V: TRBV30
D: TRBD2
J: TRBJ2-2
DNA: TGTGCCTGGGGTAGCGGGGGGGCGAACACCGGGGAGCTGTTTTTT
CDR3: CAWGSGGANTGELFF

size: NA
V: TRBV27
D: TRBD1
J: TRBJ1-1
DNA: TGTGCCAGCAGTATGACAGGGGTGAACACTGAAGCTTTCTTT
CDR3: CASSMTGVNTEAFF

size: NA
V: TRBV7-8
D: NA
J: TRBJ1-2
DNA: TGTGCCAGCAGCTTAGACCGAACAAGGAAAGGAAGCTATGGCTACACCTTC
CDR3: CASSLDRTRKGSYGYTF

size: NA
V: TRBV11-2
D: TRBD2
J: TRBJ2-1
DNA: TGTGCCAGCAGCTTACGACTAGCGGGGGGCAATGAGCAGTTCTTC
CDR3: CASSLRLAGGNEQFF

size: NA
V: TRBV6-1
D: TRBD2
J: TRBJ2-6
DNA: TGTGCCAGCAGTGAAGCGGCGCTAGCGGGAGGGGGCTCTGGGGCCAACGTCCTGACTTTC
CDR3: CASSEAALAGGGSGANVLTF

size: NA
V: TRBV15
D: TRBD2
J: TRBJ2-7
DNA: TGTGCCACCAGCCCGGGACTAGCGGAAAACTACGAGCAGTACTTC
CDR3: CATSPGLAENYEQYF

size: NA
V: TRBV18
D: TRBD2
J: TRBJ2-3
DNA: TGTGCCAGCTCACCACATGAAATCGGACTAGCGGTTACTAGCACAGATACGCAGTATTTT
CDR3: CASSPHEIGLAVTSTDTQYF

size: NA
V: TRBV7-9
D: TRBD1
J: TRBJ1-2
DNA: TGTGCCAGCAGCCTAGTGGTCACAGGGGCAGGAGGCTACACCTTC
CDR3: CASSLVVTGAGGYTF

size: NA
V: TRBV28
D: TRBD1
J: TRBJ1-5
DNA: TGTGCCAGCAGTCTTACGGGACAGGGCCTCAGTTCCCAGCATTTT
CDR3: CASSLTGQGLSSQHF

size: NA
V: TRBV24-1
D: NA
J: TRBJ1-2
DNA: TGTGCCACCAGTGAACCGGTTCGATCACATGGCTACACCTTC
CDR3: CATSEPVRSHGYTF

size: once
V: TRBV19
D: TRBD2
J: TRBJ2-7
DNA: TGTGCCAGTAGTCTGAGTGCGGGGGGGGGCGGCTACGAGCAGTACTTC
CDR3: CASSLSAGGGGYEQYF

size: NA
V: TRBV18
D: TRBD1
J: TRBJ1-6
DNA: TGTGCCAGCTCACCGGAGGACAGGAATTCACCCCTCCACTTT
CDR3: CASSPEDRNSPLHF

size: NA
V: TRBV5-6
D: NA
J: TRBJ1-6
DNA: TGTGCCAGCAGCTTAGTGGACAGAGATAATTCACCCCTCCACTTT
CDR3: CASSLVDRDNSPLHF

size: NA
V: TRBV25-1
D: NA
J: TRBJ1-3
DNA: TGTGCCAGCAGTGCCACAGGTACTGGAAACACCATATATTTT
CDR3: CASSATGTGNTIYF

size: NA
V: TRBV19
D: NA
J: TRBJ2-1
DNA: TGTGCCAGTAGGGCACAGGGTTCCAATGAGCAGTTCTTC
CDR3: CASRAQGSNEQFF

size: NA
V: TRBV19
D: TRBD1
J: TRBJ1-1
DNA: TGTGCCACCTGGGACAGGGGCGCCGGTGGCACTGAAGCTTTCTTT
CDR3: CATWDRGAGGTEAFF

size: NA
V: TRBV19
D: NA
J: TRBJ1-5
DNA: TGTGCCAGCCGCCACAGCAATCAGCCCCAGCATTTT
CDR3: CASRHSNQPQHF

size: NA
V: TRBV7-8
D: TRBD1
J: TRBJ2-5
DNA: TGTGCCAGCAGCTCGGACAGGGATAGCCAAGAGACCCAGTACTTC
CDR3: CASSSDRDSQETQYF

size: NA
V: TRBV6-6
D: NA
J: TRBJ2-7
DNA: TGTGCCAGCAGCGACCCGACCCAGGGACGGTTCTACGAGCAGTACTTC
CDR3: CASSDPTQGRFYEQYF

size: NA
V: TRBV12-5
D: NA
J: TRBJ2-3
DNA: TGTGCTAGTGGTACACAGGGATATACGCAGTATTTT
CDR3: CASGTQGYTQYF

size: once
V: TRBV6-5
D: NA
J: TRBJ2-1
DNA: TGTGCCAGCAGTCCCCAGGGGTACAATGAGCAGTTCTTC
CDR3: CASSPQGYNEQFF

size: NA
V: TRBV27
D: NA
J: TRBJ2-1
DNA: TGTGCCAGCAGCTCGAGGGGGAGCTCCTACAATGAGCAGTTCTTC
CDR3: CASSSRGSSYNEQFF

size: NA
V: TRBV6-5
D: NA
J: TRBJ1-4
DNA: TGTGCCAGCGTACGACAGGCTAATGAAAAACTGTTTTTT
CDR3: CASVRQANEKLFF

size: NA
V: TRBV5-1
D: NA
J: TRBJ2-7
DNA: TGCGCCAGCAGCCCACGACAGGTAGGGGTGGAGCAGTACTTC
CDR3: CASSPRQVGVEQYF

size: NA
V: TRBV3-1/TRBV3-2
D: NA
J: TRBJ1-6
DNA: TGTGCCAGCAGCCAGAGCACTTATAATTCACCCCTCCACTTT
CDR3: CASSQSTYNSPLHF

size: NA
V: TRBV5-1
D: NA
J: TRBJ2-7
DNA: TGCGCCAGCAGGGGGACGGACCCCTACGAGCAGTACTTC
CDR3: CASRGTDPYEQYF

size: NA
V: TRBV20-1
D: NA
J: TRBJ2-7
DNA: TGCAGTGCTAGTGCGGGATTCGCCTACGAGCAGTACTTC
CDR3: CSASAGFAYEQYF

size: NA
V: TRBV3-1/TRBV3-2
D: TRBD2
J: TRBJ2-5
DNA: TGTGCCAGCAGCCCGGGAGCGGGAGTCCAAGAGACCCAGTACTTC
CDR3: CASSPGAGVQETQYF

size: NA
V: TRBV23-1
D: NA
J: TRBJ1-1
DNA: TGCGCCAGCAGCCGGCCGGGGGAGGACACTGAAGCTTTCTTT
CDR3: CASSRPGEDTEAFF